These T cell receptor beta chains were read from a single sample in a study of T-cell reconstitution after alpha-beta-depleted transplantation in children. One entry per CDR3 protein, called by TCRdb with MiXCR from the PCR reads. The sample includes about 410,000 distinct CDR3 sequences, roughly 21% of them seen just once. Here the sequenced sample was PBMCs from the stem cell graft donor, taken from the stem cell graft. These receptors were taken from a human donor who donated a stem cell graft to a child with acute myeloid leukemia. Each CDR3 is given with its conserved first and last residue. The D gene is left open where the match is weak. The size of a clone is reported for some rows only, either as once, few or many, or as a class for expanded clones.

d_gene,v_gene,abundance,j_gene,CDR3nt,CDR3aa
.,TRBV7-9,few,TRBJ1-2,TGTGCCAGCAGCTTAGGGTCTGGATACGGCTATGGCTACACCTTC,CASSLGSGYGYGYTF
.,TRBV27,few,TRBJ2-1,TGTGCCAGCAGTTTCGGGGAAGGTGAGCAGTTCTTC,CASSFGEGEQFF
.,TRBV20-1,.,TRBJ1-1,TGCAGTGCTAACCGGGACATCAACACTGAAGCTTTCTTT,CSANRDINTEAFF
.,TRBV28,few,TRBJ1-2,TGTGCCAGCACGGAAAACTATGGCTACACCTTC,CASTENYGYTF
TRBD2,TRBV12-3/TRBV12-4,many,TRBJ2-5,TGTGCCAGCAGTCCGCCGGGACTACAAGAGACCCAGTACTTC,CASSPPGLQETQYF
.,TRBV19,.,TRBJ2-1,TGTGCCAGTAGTTCTAGACAGAGGGCGCGTATGAATTACAATGAGCAGTTCTTC,CASSSRQRARMNYNEQFF
.,TRBV28,many,TRBJ1-4,TGTGCCAGCAGTTCAGGGTCTGAAAAACTGTTTTTT,CASSSGSEKLFF
.,TRBV11-2,many,TRBJ2-7,TGTGCCAGCAGCCCTACAGGGAGCGAGCAGTACTTC,CASSPTGSEQYF
.,TRBV5-1,many,TRBJ2-3,TGCGCCAGCAGCTTCGGGGGAAACACAGATACGCAGTATTTT,CASSFGGNTDTQYF
.,TRBV24-1,.,TRBJ2-1,TGTGCCACCAGTGATGCAACGGGAGAAGGTGCCTACAATGAGCAGTTCTTC,CATSDATGEGAYNEQFF
.,TRBV2,few,TRBJ2-7,TGTGCCAGCAGTACCGGGACCCCATCCTACGAGCAGTACTTC,CASSTGTPSYEQYF
.,TRBV7-3,.,TRBJ2-7,TGTGCCAGCAGCTTTGGAGGATTGAACGAGCAGTACTTC,CASSFGGLNEQYF
TRBD1,TRBV15,many,TRBJ2-5,TGTGCCACCACTAATGGACAGGGCCTACAAGAGACCCAGTACTTC,CATTNGQGLQETQYF
.,TRBV4-3,few,TRBJ2-1,TGCGCCAGCAGCCAGGGCTTCTACAATGAGCAGTTCTTC,CASSQGFYNEQFF
.,TRBV7-7,.,TRBJ2-3,TGTGCCAGCAGCCAGAACAGGGCAGATACGCAGTATTTT,CASSQNRADTQYF
.,TRBV12-3/TRBV12-4,few,TRBJ2-4,TGTGCCAGCAGTTTAGGGGCCGGGGGAGACATTCAGTACTTC,CASSLGAGGDIQYF
TRBD2,TRBV9,.,TRBJ2-1,TGTGCCAGCAGCGTTGGGGCTAGCGGGAGGGGTGAGCAGTTCTTC,CASSVGASGRGEQFF
.,TRBV20-1,few,TRBJ2-3,TGCAGTGCTAGAGGGCCGGTTTCCACAGATACGCAGTATTTT,CSARGPVSTDTQYF
.,TRBV20-1,few,TRBJ2-3,TGCAGTGCTAGAGTTCAAGCTAGCACAGATACGCAGTATTTT,CSARVQASTDTQYF
.,TRBV29-1,once,TRBJ2-3,TGCGGCGTTCGGACTAAATACACAGATACGCAGTATTTT,CGVRTKYTDTQYF
TRBD2,TRBV6-6,few,TRBJ2-7,TGTGCCAGCACCGCTAGCGGGATTTACGAGCAGTACTTC,CASTASGIYEQYF
TRBD2,TRBV20-1,.,TRBJ2-5,TGCAGTGCTAGACTAGCGGGAGAATCCCAGTACTTC,CSARLAGESQYF
.,TRBV10-2,few,TRBJ1-4,TGCGCCAGCAGTGAGTCGCTACACCAGGGCCCCAATGAAAAACTGTTTTTT,CASSESLHQGPNEKLFF
.,TRBV24-1,.,TRBJ1-6,TGTGCCACCAGCCACCGGGACACTAATTCACCCCTCCACTTT,CATSHRDTNSPLHF
.,TRBV29-1,few,TRBJ2-1,TGCAGCGTTGAATCGGCGCGATGGAGAGCCGGTGAGCAGTTCTTC,CSVESARWRAGEQFF
.,TRBV4-3,.,TRBJ2-6,TGCGCCAGCAGCCAAGATCTGCGGGCCTCTGGGGCCAACGTCCTGACTTTC,CASSQDLRASGANVLTF
TRBD1,TRBV7-6,few,TRBJ1-1,TGTGCCAGCAGCCCCCGCGGTCCGACAGGGGGCAGGAACACTGAAGCTTTCTTT,CASSPRGPTGGRNTEAFF
.,TRBV6-1,many,TRBJ1-1,TGTGCCAGCAGTGAAGCGGAGTCCGGTGAAGCTTTCTTT,CASSEAESGEAFF
TRBD1,TRBV12-3/TRBV12-4,few,TRBJ2-6,TGTGCCAGCAGTCTCCGACAGGGGTCAGGGGCCAACGTCCTGACTTTC,CASSLRQGSGANVLTF
.,TRBV12-3/TRBV12-4,few,TRBJ2-7,TGTGCCAGCAGTTTGGCCGCAGGAGGGGGCCACTACTACGAGCAGTACTTC,CASSLAAGGGHYYEQYF
TRBD2,TRBV20-1,.,TRBJ2-1,TGCAGTGCTAGGAGCTTTTCTTTGACTAGCGGTACCTACAATGAGCAGTTCTTC,CSARSFSLTSGTYNEQFF
TRBD1,TRBV29-1,few,TRBJ2-3,TGCAGCGTTGAAGGCAGGGGGCGATGGACAGATACGCAGTATTTT,CSVEGRGRWTDTQYF
.,TRBV20-1,few,TRBJ2-7,TGCAGTGCAAAGGGAGTAGCCTCCTACGAGCAGTACTTC,CSAKGVASYEQYF
TRBD2,TRBV12-3/TRBV12-4,.,TRBJ2-1,TGTGCCAGCACCTCTAGCGGGAGGGCCGGCTACAATGAGCAGTTCTTC,CASTSSGRAGYNEQFF
.,TRBV2,.,TRBJ1-5,TGTGCCAGCAGTGAAGCCACGGGACCCTATAGCAATCAGCCCCAGCATTTT,CASSEATGPYSNQPQHF
.,TRBV7-9,.,TRBJ2-3,TGTGCCAGCAGTCCCCGGGGCCGGGACGGCACAGATACGCAGTATTTT,CASSPRGRDGTDTQYF
.,TRBV20-1,.,TRBJ1-2,TGCAGTGCCCCTTTCAAGAGATATGGCTACACCTTC,CSAPFKRYGYTF
.,TRBV20-1,once,TRBJ2-1,TGCAGTGCCACTATAGGGACCTCCTACAATGAGCAGTTCTTC,CSATIGTSYNEQFF
TRBD2,TRBV5-1,.,TRBJ2-1,TGCGCCAGCAGCTTTGCCCTAGCGGGAGTTATGAATGAGCAGTTCTTC,CASSFALAGVMNEQFF
.,TRBV20-1,.,TRBJ1-5,TGCAGTGCTACACCAGGGGAGGATCAGCCCCAGCATTTT,CSATPGEDQPQHF
TRBD1,TRBV28,.,TRBJ2-7,TGTGCCAGCAGTCTTCGGACAGGGTACGGTGACGAGCAGTACTTC,CASSLRTGYGDEQYF
.,TRBV12-3/TRBV12-4,many,TRBJ2-1,TGTGCCAGCAGTTTAGGGCTGTACAATGAGCAGTTCTTC,CASSLGLYNEQFF